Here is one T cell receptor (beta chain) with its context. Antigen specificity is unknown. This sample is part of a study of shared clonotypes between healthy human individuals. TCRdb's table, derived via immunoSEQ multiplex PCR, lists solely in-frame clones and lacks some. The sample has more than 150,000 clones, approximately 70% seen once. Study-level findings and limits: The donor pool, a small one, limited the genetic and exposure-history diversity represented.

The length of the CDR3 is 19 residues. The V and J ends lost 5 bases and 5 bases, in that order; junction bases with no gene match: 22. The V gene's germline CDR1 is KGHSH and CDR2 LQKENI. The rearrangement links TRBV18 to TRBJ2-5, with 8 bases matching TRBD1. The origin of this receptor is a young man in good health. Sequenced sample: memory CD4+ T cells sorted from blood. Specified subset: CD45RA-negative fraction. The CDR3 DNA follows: TGTGCCAGCTCAAACACCGGGACAGGACGTCGTATTGGTTCGGAGACCCAGTACTTC. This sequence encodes CASSNTGTGRRIGSETQYF.